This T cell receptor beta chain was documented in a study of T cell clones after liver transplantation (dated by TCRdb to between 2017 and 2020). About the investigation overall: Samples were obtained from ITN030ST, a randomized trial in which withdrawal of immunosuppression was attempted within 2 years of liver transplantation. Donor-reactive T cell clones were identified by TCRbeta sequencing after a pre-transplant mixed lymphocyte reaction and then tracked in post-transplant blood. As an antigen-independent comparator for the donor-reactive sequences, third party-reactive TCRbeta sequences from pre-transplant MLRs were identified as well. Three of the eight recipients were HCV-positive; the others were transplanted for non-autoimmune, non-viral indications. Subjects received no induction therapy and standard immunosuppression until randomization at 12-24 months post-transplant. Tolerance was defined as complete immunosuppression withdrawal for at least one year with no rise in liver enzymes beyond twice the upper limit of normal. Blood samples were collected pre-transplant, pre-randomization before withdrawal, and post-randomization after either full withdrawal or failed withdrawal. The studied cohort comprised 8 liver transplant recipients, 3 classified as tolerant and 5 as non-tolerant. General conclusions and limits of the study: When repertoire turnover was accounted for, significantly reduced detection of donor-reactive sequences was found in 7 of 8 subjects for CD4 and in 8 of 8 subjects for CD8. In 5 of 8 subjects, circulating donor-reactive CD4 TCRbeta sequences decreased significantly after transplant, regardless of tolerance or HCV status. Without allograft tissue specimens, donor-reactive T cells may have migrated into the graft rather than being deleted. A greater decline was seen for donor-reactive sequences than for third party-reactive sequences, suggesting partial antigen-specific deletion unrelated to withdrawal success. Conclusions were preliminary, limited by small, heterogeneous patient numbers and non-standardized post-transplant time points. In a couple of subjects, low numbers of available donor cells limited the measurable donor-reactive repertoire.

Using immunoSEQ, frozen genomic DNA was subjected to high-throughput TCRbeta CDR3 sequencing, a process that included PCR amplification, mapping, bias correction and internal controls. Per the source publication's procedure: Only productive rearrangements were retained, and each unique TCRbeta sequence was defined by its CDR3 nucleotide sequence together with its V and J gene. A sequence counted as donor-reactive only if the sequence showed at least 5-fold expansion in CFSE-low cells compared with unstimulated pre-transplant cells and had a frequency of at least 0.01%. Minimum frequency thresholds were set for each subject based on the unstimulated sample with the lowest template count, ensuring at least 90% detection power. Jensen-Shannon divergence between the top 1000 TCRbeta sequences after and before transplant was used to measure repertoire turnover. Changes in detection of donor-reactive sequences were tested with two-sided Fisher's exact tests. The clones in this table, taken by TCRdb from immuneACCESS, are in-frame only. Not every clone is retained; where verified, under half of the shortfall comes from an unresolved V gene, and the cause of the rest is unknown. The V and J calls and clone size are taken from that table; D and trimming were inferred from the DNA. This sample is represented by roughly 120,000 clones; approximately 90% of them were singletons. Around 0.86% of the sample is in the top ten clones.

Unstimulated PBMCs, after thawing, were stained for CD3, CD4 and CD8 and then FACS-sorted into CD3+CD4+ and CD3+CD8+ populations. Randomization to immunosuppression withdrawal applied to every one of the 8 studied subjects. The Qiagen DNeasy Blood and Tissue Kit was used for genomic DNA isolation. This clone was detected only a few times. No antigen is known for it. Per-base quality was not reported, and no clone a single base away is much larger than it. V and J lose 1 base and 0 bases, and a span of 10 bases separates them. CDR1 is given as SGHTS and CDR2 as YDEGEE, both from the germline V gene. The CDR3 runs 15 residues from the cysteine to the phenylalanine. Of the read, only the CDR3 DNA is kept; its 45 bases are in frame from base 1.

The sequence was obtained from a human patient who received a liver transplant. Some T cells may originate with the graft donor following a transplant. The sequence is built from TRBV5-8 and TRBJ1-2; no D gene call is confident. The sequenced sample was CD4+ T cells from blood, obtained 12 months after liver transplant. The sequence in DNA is TGTGCCAGCAGCTTGAACCGGTTTGCTAACTATGGCTACACCTTC. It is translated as CASSLNRFANYGYTF.